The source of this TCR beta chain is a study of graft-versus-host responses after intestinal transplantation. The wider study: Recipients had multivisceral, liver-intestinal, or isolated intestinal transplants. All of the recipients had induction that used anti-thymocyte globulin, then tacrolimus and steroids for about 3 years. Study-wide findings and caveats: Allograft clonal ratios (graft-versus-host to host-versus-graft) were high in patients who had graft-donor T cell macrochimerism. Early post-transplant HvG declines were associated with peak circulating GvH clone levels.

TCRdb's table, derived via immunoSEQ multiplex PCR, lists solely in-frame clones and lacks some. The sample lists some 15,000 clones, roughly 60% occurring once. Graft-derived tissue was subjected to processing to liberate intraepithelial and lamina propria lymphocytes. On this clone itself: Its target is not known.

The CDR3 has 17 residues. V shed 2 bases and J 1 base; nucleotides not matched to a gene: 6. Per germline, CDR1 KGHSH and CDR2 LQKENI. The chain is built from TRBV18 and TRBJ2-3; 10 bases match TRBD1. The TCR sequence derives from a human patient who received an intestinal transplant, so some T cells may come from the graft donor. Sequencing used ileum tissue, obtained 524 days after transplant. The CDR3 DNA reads TGTGCCAGCTCACCAAACCAAGGACAGGGGGGCACAGATACGCAGTATTTT. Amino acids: CASSPNQGQGGTDTQYF.